This record concerns one T cell receptor (beta chain) sequence. The data originate from a study of T cell changes during pregnancy in multiple sclerosis. The assay was immunoSEQ multiplex PCR, and TCRdb's table has in-frame clones only and misses some. The data contain around 80,000 clones, about 90% of them singletons. The length of the CDR3 is 13 residues. Germline V gene data show CDR1 as MNHEY and CDR2 as SVGAGI. Unmatched junction bases numbered 8, after V lost 6 bases and J lost 10 bases. This clonotype was obtained from a female donor with multiple sclerosis, enrolled in a pregnancy study. Source: peripheral blood, taken before pregnancy. The chain carries TRBV6-5 and TRBJ2-7; 11 bases match TRBD1. DNA of the CDR3: TGTGCCAGCAGACCCTCCGGGACAGGGGGTCAGTACTTC. It is translated as CASRPSGTGGQYF.